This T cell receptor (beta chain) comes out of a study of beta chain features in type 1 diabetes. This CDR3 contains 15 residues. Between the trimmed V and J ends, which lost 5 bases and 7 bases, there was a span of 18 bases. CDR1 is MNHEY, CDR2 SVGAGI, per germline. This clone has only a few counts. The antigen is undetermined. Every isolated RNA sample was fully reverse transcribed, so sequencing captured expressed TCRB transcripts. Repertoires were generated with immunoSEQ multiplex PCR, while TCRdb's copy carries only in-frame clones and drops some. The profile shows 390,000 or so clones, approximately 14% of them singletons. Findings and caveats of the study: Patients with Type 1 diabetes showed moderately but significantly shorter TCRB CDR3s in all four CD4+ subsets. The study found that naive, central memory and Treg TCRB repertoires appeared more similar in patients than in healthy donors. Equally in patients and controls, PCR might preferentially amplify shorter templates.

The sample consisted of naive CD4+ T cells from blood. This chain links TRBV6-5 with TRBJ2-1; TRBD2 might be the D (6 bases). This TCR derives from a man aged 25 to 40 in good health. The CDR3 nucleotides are TGTGCCAGCAGTCCCTCCCGGGGGAGAGGGAATGAGCAGTTCTTC. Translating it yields CASSPSRGRGNEQFF.